One and the same sample provided the 22 T cell receptor beta chains below, sequenced in a study of shared clonotypes between healthy human individuals (TCRdb year 2020). Libraries came from the immunoSEQ multiplex PCR assay. TCRdb took over this immuneACCESS table, retaining in-frame rearrangements with V and J assigned. Such tables are incomplete; in checked studies, under half of the missing clones stem from an unresolved V gene, and the remainder is unexplained. The sample table contains a few million clones; only one count was recorded for around 95% of them. The ten top clones hold more than 0.1% of the sample. The sample was naive CD4+ T cells sorted from blood. What this sample's cell subset or site label stands for: CD45RA+ positively selected. The receptors were sampled from a man aged 18 to 30 in good health.

This chain joins TRBV28 and TRBJ1-4, with D possibly being TRBD1 (6 bases). V was trimmed by 6 bases and J by 7 bases, leaving 21 bases between them. Germline V gene sequence: CDR1 MDHEN, CDR2 SYDVKM. The CDR3 covers 16 residues. The CDR3 spells CASRGQGKGNGEKLFF. In nucleotides, the CDR3 is TGTGCCAGCAGAGGGCAGGGGAAGGGTAACGGTGAAAAACTGTTTTTT.

A single count supports this clone. V and J are TRBV15 and TRBJ2-7, with D possibly called TRBD1 or TRBD2 (6 bases each). Trimming shortened V by 4 bases and J by 2 bases, and 18 bases separated the two germline ends. This CDR3 spans 16 amino acids. The germline V gene has CDR1 LNHNV and CDR2 YYDKDF (reference sequence). This CDR3 reads CATSNWGARTPYEQYF. The CDR3 region has the DNA TGTGCCACCAGCAATTGGGGGGCGCGGACACCCTACGAGCAGTACTTC.

A single count supports this clone. The rearrangement uses TRBV2 and TRBJ2-1, with D possibly being TRBD2 (6 bases). The length of the CDR3 is 13 residues. The ends were cut back, 7 bases at V and 6 bases at J, with 13 bases in the middle. Germline lookup yields CDR1 SNHLY and CDR2 FYNNEI. The CDR3 is CASMGGSLNEQFF. CDR3 sequence (DNA): TGTGCCAGCATGGGAGGCTCTCTCAATGAGCAGTTCTTC. The full variable domain, with the rest looked up from reference TRBV2 and TRBJ2-1, is EPEVTQTPSHQVTQMGQEVILRCVPISNHLYFYWYRQILGQKVEFLVSFYNNEISEKSEIFDDQFSVERPDGSNFTLKIRSTKLEDSAMYFCASMGGSLNEQFFGPGTRLTVL.

The V call is TRBV7-9, the J call TRBJ1-5, with TRBD1 identical over 8 bases. V was pared by 4 bases and J by 6 bases, with 8 bases of the junction left unmatched. The CDR3 runs 15 residues. CDR1 is SEHNR, CDR2 FQNEAQ, per germline (reference sequence). The CDR3: CASSSQTGVGQPQHF. The CDR3 DNA follows: TGTGCCAGCAGCTCTCAGACAGGGGTAGGTCAGCCCCAGCATTTT.

In this sample, this clone turned up once. The chain recombines TRBV10-3 with TRBJ1-3; perhaps TRBD1 as D (6 bases). Trimming stripped 5 bases from V and 0 bases from J, with 11 bases between. CDR1 is ENHRY and CDR2 is SYGVKD in the germline V gene. The CDR3 runs 15 residues. CDR3 region: CAISPGQSSGNTIYF. Written as DNA, the CDR3 is TGTGCCATCAGTCCGGGACAAAGCTCTGGAAACACCATATATTTT.

This clone has just one count. The CDR3 nucleotides read TGTGCCATCAGTGATGGGACAGGACTTTATGGCTACACCTTC. Amino acid sequence: CAISDGTGLYGYTF. J is TRBJ1-2 and V is TRBV10-3; 8 bases align to TRBD1. The CDR3 sequence is 14 residues long. The germline V gene has CDR1 ENHRY and CDR2 SYGVKD. With V trimmed by 3 bases and J by 5 bases, 5 bases remained unmatched.

The V and J genes are TRBV2 and TRBJ2-2; 9 bases fit TRBD2. The germline gives CDR1 SNHLY, CDR2 FYNNEI. This CDR3 is 17 amino acids long. V lost 3 bases, J lost 1 base, and 6 bases stayed unmatched. The DNA for the CDR3 is TGTGCCAGCAGTGAGCGTGGGACTAGCAGGAACACCGGGGAGCTGTTTTTT. As protein: CASSERGTSRNTGELFF. The full variable domain, rest sourced from reference TRBV2 and TRBJ2-2, is EPEVTQTPSHQVTQMGQEVILRCVPISNHLYFYWYRQILGQKVEFLVSFYNNEISEKSEIFDDQFSVERPDGSNFTLKIRSTKLEDSAMYFCASSERGTSRNTGELFFGEGSRLTVL.

V is TRBV25-1 and J is TRBJ1-4, with D possibly being TRBD1 (6 bases). CDR1 MGHDK and CDR2 SYGVNS come from the germline V gene. The V end was cut by 5 bases, the J end by 0 bases, with 10 bases between. The CDR3 totals 15 residues. The CDR3 here is CASSKQGPTNEKLFF. For the CDR3, the DNA is TGTGCCAGCAGTAAACAGGGTCCAACTAATGAAAAACTGTTTTTT.

This clone was seen a single time. The chain couples TRBV7-6 to TRBJ2-1, with TRBD2 matching over 10 bases. The germline gives CDR1 SGHVS, CDR2 FNYEAQ. This CDR3 contains 15 residues. The junction had 6 bases not matched to a gene; V was cut back by 1 base and J by 9 bases. The CDR3 nucleotides are TGTGCCAGCAGCTTAGGGCTAGCGGGGGAAGGTGAGCAGTTCTTC. Translation gives CASSLGLAGEGEQFF.

In this sample, this clone turned up once. V usage is TRBV2 and J usage is TRBJ1-2, with 9 positions matching TRBD1. Unmatched junction bases numbered 6, after V lost 3 bases and J lost 4 bases. The germline V gene has CDR1 SNHLY and CDR2 FYNNEI. The CDR3 has 15 amino acids. DNA of the CDR3: TGTGCCAGCAGTGAGACACAGGGGGCAGTCTATGGCTACACCTTC. As protein: CASSETQGAVYGYTF. The whole variable domain, remainder taken from reference TRBV2 and TRBJ1-2, is EPEVTQTPSHQVTQMGQEVILRCVPISNHLYFYWYRQILGQKVEFLVSFYNNEISEKSEIFDDQFSVERPDGSNFTLKIRSTKLEDSAMYFCASSETQGAVYGYTFGSGTRLTVV.

The V gene is TRBV10-2, the J gene TRBJ1-4; a weak D match, TRBD1 (5 bases). The CDR3 is 15 amino acids. Per germline, CDR1 WSHSY and CDR2 SAAADI. Trimming removed 0 bases at V and 2 bases at J, with 7 bases between. The CDR3 bases are TGCGCCAGCAGTGAGTCGGGGGGGACTAATGAAAAACTGTTTTTT. This gives the protein CASSESGGTNEKLFF.

This clone has a single count. The rearrangement uses TRBV6-1 and TRBJ2-3, with TRBD2 matching 8 bases. The CDR3 is made up of 17 amino acids. Germline CDR1 and CDR2: MNHNS and SASEGT. V was clipped by 3 bases and J by 1 base; unmatched bases: 9. CDR3 coding DNA: TGTGCCAGCAGTGATCCCAGCGCGGGAGGCCGCACAGATACGCAGTATTTT. Protein sequence: CASSDPSAGGRTDTQYF.

Here the CDR3 DNA reads TGTGCTAGTGGCCCCGACAGGAAAAACACTGAAGCTTTCTTT. Encoded protein: CASGPDRKNTEAFF. V gene TRBV12-5 combines with J gene TRBJ1-1, with D perhaps matching TRBD1 (6 bases). The CDR3 is 14 residues long. V was trimmed by 6 bases and J by 2 bases, leaving 13 bases between them. The germline CDR1 and CDR2 sequences are LGHNT and FRNRAP.

The chain employs TRBV30 and TRBJ1-1; TRBD1 matches at 8 bases. The CDR3 extends over 13 amino acids. V shed 2 bases and J 6 bases; nucleotides not matched to a gene: 5. The germline gives CDR1 GTSNPN, CDR2 SVGIG (reference sequence). The chain's CDR3 is CAWSQGARAEAFF. The CDR3 DNA sequence: TGTGCCTGGAGTCAGGGGGCGCGGGCTGAAGCTTTCTTT.

The chain uses TRBV6-1 and TRBJ1-2, with TRBD1 as a possible D gene (5 bases). The CDR3 length is 15 residues. Per the germline V gene, CDR1 is MNHNS and CDR2 is SASEGT. The V and J ends lost 0 bases and 4 bases respectively, with 12 bases between them. CDR3 DNA: TGTGCCAGCAGTGAAGCATGGCAGGGTAGCTATGGCTACACCTTC. It codes for CASSEAWQGSYGYTF.

V is TRBV11-3 and J is TRBJ2-5; D is perhaps TRBD1 (5 bases). Germline-derived CDR1 and CDR2 are SGHNT and YENEEA. CDR3 length: 12 amino acids. The V end was cut by 4 bases, the J end by 10 bases, with 13 bases between. As DNA, the CDR3 is TGTGCCAGCAGCTCGACAGACCGTCACCAGTACTTC. Amino acid sequence: CASSSTDRHQYF.

The count of this clone is one. Within the sample, other DNA sequences also encode this same CDR3. This chain joins TRBV18 and TRBJ2-7; TRBD2 matches at 7 bases. CDR1 is KGHSH, CDR2 LQKENI, per germline. The CDR3 length is 13 residues. The trim removed 6 bases at V and 4 bases at J, leaving 6 bases unmatched. CDR3 protein: CASSPGTNYEQYF. CDR3 nucleotides: TGTGCCAGCTCTCCCGGGACTAATTACGAGCAGTACTTC.

The chain combines TRBV23-1 with TRBJ1-4; D is unclear. Being an ORF, TRBV23-1 has a function that is uncertain. The CDR3 sequence is 16 residues long. Trimming took off 1 base at V and 8 bases at J, with 17 bases between the two ends. CDR3 nucleotides: TGCGCCAGCAGTCAATGGCTTCGTCAAGTGGAGGAAAAACTGTTTTTT. It is translated as CASSQWLRQVEEKLFF.

This clone was recorded only once. The rearrangement joins TRBV5-4 to TRBJ2-3, with 7 bases lining up with TRBD2. Germline V gene lookup returns CDR1 SGHNT and CDR2 YYREEE (reference sequence). The CDR3 covers 18 residues. V gave up 0 bases and J gave up 3 bases; unmatched junction bases: 13. CDR3 DNA: TGTGCCAGCAGCTTGGAGGCAGGGCAGGTGGGGGGGACAGATACGCAGTATTTT. Translated: CASSLEAGQVGGTDTQYF.

The chain employs TRBV7-2 and TRBJ2-3; 13 positions agree with TRBD2. The V gene's germline CDR1 is SGHTA and CDR2 FQGNSA. This CDR3 spans 18 amino acids. V trimming: 1 base; J trimming: 2 bases; junction bases outside the gene matches: 6. The CDR3 reads CASSLVSGTSGNTDTQYF. The CDR3 nucleotides are TGTGCCAGCAGCTTAGTGTCGGGGACTAGCGGGAACACAGATACGCAGTATTTT.

The chain carries TRBV19 and TRBJ1-2; 8 bases align to TRBD1. Germline V lookup: CDR1 LNHDA, CDR2 SQIVND (reference sequence). V dropped 9 bases and J dropped 8; count of bases not matched to a gene: 14. There are 14 residues in the CDR3. DNA of the CDR3: TGTGCCAGCCGGACAGGGTGGGGTAGTGGCGGCTACACCTTC. Its translation is CASRTGWGSGGYTF. Full variable domain (outside the CDR3, taken from reference TRBV19 and TRBJ1-2): DGGITQSPKYLFRKEGQNVTLSCEQNLNHDAMYWYRQDPGQGLRLIYYSQIVNDFQKGDIAEGYSVSREKKESFPLTVTSAQKNPTAFYLCASRTGWGSGGYTFGSGTRLTVV.

V gene TRBV12-1 combines with J gene TRBJ1-1. TRBV12-1 is termed a pseudogene. The CDR3 has 11 residues. The CDR3 sequence is CASSLDLPAFF. CDR3 coding DNA: TGTGCCAGCAGCTTGGATCTTCCAGCTTTCTTT.